This T cell receptor beta chain was found in a study of identical twins. Study conclusions and caveats: Excess sharing by twins proved weaker in beta out-of-frame sequences. While abundant cord blood beta clonotypes carried fewer insertions, memory repertoires showed no such pattern.

The sample holds a few counts of this clonotype. As yet, its antigen is unknown. CDR3 length: 14 amino acids. CDR1 and CDR2 (germline): GTSNPN, SVGIG (reference sequence). Template switching added a universal primer binding site, and final cDNA carried unique molecular identifiers. A single record per CDR3 protein comes from TCRdb applying MiXCR to the 5' RACE reads. The profile shows about 480,000 distinct CDR3 sequences, approximately 15% of them singletons. These same data were also listed under a study on yellow fever vaccine responses in identical twins. From that study: Reported findings indicate that twins' vaccine T cell responses seemed partially convergent, partially personalized.

The specimen sequenced was CD4+ T cells sorted from blood. The gene calls are TRBV30 and TRBJ2-6, with D unclear. The origin of this receptor is a woman younger than 35 in good health. This CDR3 is CAGQPSSGANVLTF. The DNA for the CDR3 is TGTGCTGGGCAGCCCAGCTCTGGGGCCAACGTCCTGACTTTC. Full variable domain (missing parts from reference TRBV30 and TRBJ2-6): SQTIHQWPATLVQPVGSPLSLECTVEGTSNPNLYWYRQAAGRGLQLLFYSVGIGQISSEVPQNLSASRPQDRQFILSSKKLLLSDSGFYLCAGQPSSGANVLTFGAGSRLTVL.